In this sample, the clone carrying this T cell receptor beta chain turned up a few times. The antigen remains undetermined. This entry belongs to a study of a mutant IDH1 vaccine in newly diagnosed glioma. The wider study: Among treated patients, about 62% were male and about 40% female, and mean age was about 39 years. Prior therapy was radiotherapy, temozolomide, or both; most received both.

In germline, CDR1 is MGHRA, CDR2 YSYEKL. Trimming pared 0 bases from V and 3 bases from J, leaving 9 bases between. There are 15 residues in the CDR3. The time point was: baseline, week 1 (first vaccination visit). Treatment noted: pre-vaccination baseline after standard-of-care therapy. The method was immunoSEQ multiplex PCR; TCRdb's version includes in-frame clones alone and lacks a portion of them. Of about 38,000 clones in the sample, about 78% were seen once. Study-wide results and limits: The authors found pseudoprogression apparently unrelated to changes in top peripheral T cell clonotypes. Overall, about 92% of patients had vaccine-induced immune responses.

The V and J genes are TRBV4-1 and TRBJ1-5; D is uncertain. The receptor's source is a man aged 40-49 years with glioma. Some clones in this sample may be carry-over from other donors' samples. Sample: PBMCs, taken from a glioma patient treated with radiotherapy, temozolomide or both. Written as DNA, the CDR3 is TGCGCCAGCAGCCAAGATGTAAGGGCCAATCAGCCCCAGCATTTT. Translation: CASSQDVRANQPQHF.